Below are 29 T cell receptor beta chains sequenced from a single sample in a study of cytomegalovirus exposure and HLA in healthy donors. The PCR used 60 Vbeta and 13 Jbeta primers. Profiling relied on immunoSEQ multiplex PCR, and the TCRdb table lists in-frame clones only, not all of them. The sample holds 100,000 to 150,000 clones; 80% are singletons and the top ten take 1%. Sample: PBMCs. The receptors shown here come from a man aged 40-50 years in good health and CMV-seronegative.

The rearrangement joins TRBV2 to TRBJ1-6; perhaps TRBD1 as D (6 bases). Looked up from germline, CDR1 is SNHLY and CDR2 is FYNNEI. Trimming shortened V by 5 bases and J by 9 bases, and 8 bases separated the two germline ends. This CDR3 spans 12 amino acids. The CDR3 DNA sequence: TGTGCCAGCAGTCGGACAGTTTCACCCCTCCACTTT. It specifies CASSRTVSPLHF.

This clone has a handful of counts. The chain has TRBV5-6 and TRBJ2-1; 13 bases map to TRBD2. The CDR3 contains 15 residues. V shed 4 bases and J 7 bases; nucleotides not matched to a gene: 5. Looked up from germline, CDR1 is SGHDT and CDR2 is YYEEEE. CDR3 in DNA: TGTGCCAGCAGCACGGGACTAGCGGGGCTTAATGAGCAGTTCTTC. Protein: CASSTGLAGLNEQFF.

The chain uses TRBV2 and TRBJ1-5; D not certain. The germline gives CDR1 SNHLY, CDR2 FYNNEI. V gave up 4 bases and J gave up 13 bases, with 17 bases separating them. This CDR3 spans 13 amino acids. CDR3 DNA sequence: TGTGCCAGCAGTGGGACCATCGGGGTATTGCAGCATTTT. It specifies CASSGTIGVLQHF.

As DNA, the CDR3 is TGTGCCAGCAGTTCACCGACAGGGGGGAGGACTGAAGCTTTCTTT. Translating it yields CASSSPTGGRTEAFF. The rearrangement links TRBV28 to TRBJ1-1, with TRBD1 identical over 9 bases. CDR3 length equals 15 residues. J gave up 5 bases and V 4 bases, and 8 bases lay outside the gene matches. Germline V gene sequence: CDR1 MDHEN, CDR2 SYDVKM.

A remark on this clone: The final CDR3 position lacks the conserved phenylalanine or tryptophan, pointing to a likely read error. V usage is TRBV5-3 and J usage is TRBJ2-2; tentatively, D is TRBD2 (5 bases). TRBV5-3 is treated as an ORF (open reading frame) with a function not yet certain. CDR3 length: 14 residues. V lost 5 bases, J lost 4 bases, and 12 bases lay in between. CDR3 protein: CARRIVAGTGELFV. The CDR3 DNA reads TGTGCCAGAAGAATAGTGGCGGGCACCGGGGAGCTGTTTGTT.

The rearrangement joins TRBV27 to TRBJ1-4; D is perhaps TRBD1 (5 bases). Trimming removed 6 bases from V and 4 bases from J, with 15 bases in between. CDR3 length: 15 amino acids. The germline V gene encodes CDR1 MNHEY and CDR2 SMNVEV (reference sequence). CDR3 in amino acids: CASSSPGPGNEKLFF. Written as DNA, the CDR3 is TGTGCCAGCAGCTCTCCAGGGCCTGGTAATGAAAAACTGTTTTTT.

The chain links TRBV5-1 to TRBJ2-3, with 8 nucleotides matching TRBD1. CDR3 length: 15 amino acids. The V gene end was trimmed by 4 bases and the J gene end by 4 bases; junction bases not matched to a gene: 8. Germline CDR1 is SGHRS and CDR2 is YFSETQ. The CDR3 coding sequence is TGCGCCAGCAGCCCCCAGGGGGCCGGTGCAGATACGCAGTATTTT. Its translation is CASSPQGAGADTQYF. The full variable domain, rest sourced from reference TRBV5-1 and TRBJ2-3, is KAGVTQTPRYLIKTRGQQVTLSCSPISGHRSVSWYQQTPGQGLQFLFEYFSETQRNKGNFPGRFSGRQFSNSRSEMNVSTLELGDSALYLCASSPQGAGADTQYFGPGTRLTVL.

This chain uses TRBV10-1 with TRBJ2-5; D perhaps matches TRBD2 (6 bases). CDR1 and CDR2 from the germline V gene are WNHNN and SYGVQD (reference sequence). Between the trimmed V and J ends, which lost 3 bases and 2 bases, there was a span of 7 bases. There are 13 residues in the CDR3. In nucleotides, the CDR3 is TGCGCCAGCAGTGATCGGGGGCAAGAGACCCAGTACTTC. As protein: CASSDRGQETQYF.

V gene TRBV5-1 combines with J gene TRBJ1-2; D not resolved. CDR3 length: 13 amino acids. Germline lookup yields CDR1 SGHRS and CDR2 YFSETQ. Trimming took off 0 bases at V and 5 bases at J, with 8 bases between the two ends. The CDR3 is CASSLAERYGYTF. The CDR3 DNA sequence: TGCGCCAGCAGCTTGGCCGAGAGGTATGGCTACACCTTC.

This clone was counted a few times. The chain uses TRBV2 and TRBJ2-3; 13 bases are shared with TRBD2. The CDR3 loop spans 15 amino acids. Germline V gene sequence: CDR1 SNHLY, CDR2 FYNNEI. With V trimmed by 7 bases and J by 4 bases, 5 bases remained unmatched. The CDR3 sequence: CASNPTSGRSDTQYF. CDR3 in DNA: TGTGCCAGCAACCCGACTAGCGGGAGGTCAGATACGCAGTATTTT.

The chain is built from TRBV11-2 and TRBJ2-1, with 13 positions matching TRBD2. Germline-derived CDR1 and CDR2 are SGHAT and FQNNGV. This CDR3 contains 18 residues. J gave up 0 bases and V 0 bases, and 2 bases lay outside the gene matches. CDR3 amino acids: CASSLDWTSGSSYNEQFF. The CDR3, as DNA: TGTGCCAGCAGCTTAGATTGGACTAGCGGGAGCTCCTACAATGAGCAGTTCTTC.

This clone was detected only a few times. The rearrangement uses TRBV7-9 and TRBJ2-1, with TRBD2 matching 10 bases. The V gene end was trimmed by 3 bases and the J gene end by 5 bases; junction bases not matched to a gene: 4. Germline CDR1 reads SEHNR; CDR2 reads FQNEAQ (reference sequence). This CDR3 is built from 15 residues. The CDR3 region is CASSFLLAGNNEQFF. In DNA form, the CDR3 reads TGTGCCAGCAGCTTCCTACTAGCGGGAAACAATGAGCAGTTCTTC.

The chain couples TRBV5-6 to TRBJ1-6; 9 bases are shared with TRBD1. CDR1 is SGHDT, CDR2 YYEEEE, per germline. The CDR3 consists of 15 residues. Losses at the gene ends were 4 bases for V and 6 bases for J; bases not matched to a gene: 5. CDR3 sequence: CASSTSDRGNSPLHF. DNA of the CDR3: TGTGCCAGCAGCACTTCGGACAGGGGTAATTCACCCCTCCACTTT.

This clone turned up a few times. The chain uses TRBV7-9 and TRBJ1-2; possible D gene TRBD1, 6 bases. Germline values: CDR1 SEHNR, CDR2 FQNEAQ (reference sequence). V lost 1 base, J lost 7 bases, and 10 bases lay in between. There are 13 residues in the CDR3. CDR3 DNA sequence: TGTGCCAGCAGCTTAGAACAGGGTTTTGGCTACACCTTC. This encodes CASSLEQGFGYTF.

A single count supports this clone. This chain links TRBV6-1 with TRBJ2-6; TRBD2 matches at 8 bases. This CDR3 region has 15 residues. Germline CDR1 MNHNS, CDR2 SASEGT. Trimming cost V 3 bases and J 4 bases; bases outside gene matches: 2. The chain's CDR3 is CASSERGAGANVLTF. The CDR3 DNA reads as TGTGCCAGCAGTGAGCGGGGGGCCGGGGCCAACGTCCTGACTTTC.

The chain employs TRBV30 and TRBJ2-1; the match to TRBD1 covers 11 bases. Per the germline V gene, CDR1 is GTSNPN and CDR2 is SVGIG (reference sequence). With 1 base clipped from V and 0 bases from J, the junction kept 8 bases outside the gene matches. The CDR3 has 18 residues. The CDR3 coding sequence is TGTGCCTGGAGTGGTAGGGGGACAGGGGGTAGCTCCTACAATGAGCAGTTCTTC. Protein sequence: CAWSGRGTGGSSYNEQFF.

The rearrangement links TRBV10-3 to TRBJ2-7; 11 positions match TRBD2. V trimming: 4 bases; J trimming: 6 bases; junction bases outside the gene matches: 8. The germline V gene has CDR1 ENHRY and CDR2 SYGVKD. There are 15 residues in the CDR3. CDR3 in DNA: TGTGCCATCAGTGGTTCGACTAGCGGGATAGGCGAGCAGTACTTC. Protein sequence: CAISGSTSGIGEQYF.

The chain uses TRBV6-1 and TRBJ1-5; D may be TRBD1 (6 bases). Germline assignment: CDR1 MNHNS and CDR2 SASEGT. V dropped 7 bases and J dropped 7 bases, with 14 bases sitting between them. This CDR3 has 13 residues. CDR3 sequence (DNA): TGTGCCAGCATGGTAGGGGGTGGACAGCCCCAGCATTTT. Translated, it gives CASMVGGGQPQHF.

This clone was detected once. J is TRBJ2-7 and V is TRBV7-9; D is unclear. Germline lookup yields CDR1 SEHNR and CDR2 FQNEAQ (reference sequence). Trimming left V 6 bases short and J 6 bases short, with 12 bases between. The CDR3 covers 12 residues. CDR3 amino acids: CASSIERGEQYF. CDR3 DNA sequence: TGTGCCAGCAGTATCGAGAGAGGCGAGCAGTACTTC.

This chain links TRBV28 with TRBJ1-3; D is uncertain. This CDR3 is built from 15 residues. The germline CDR1 and CDR2 sequences are MDHEN and SYDVKM. Trimming took off 3 bases at V and 3 bases at J, with 12 bases between the two ends. In nucleotides, the CDR3 is TGTGCCAGCAGTTTCCGGGATCCCCGTGGAAACACCATATATTTT. Protein product: CASSFRDPRGNTIYF.

This clone has a handful of counts. CDR3 sequence reads: CASSPPSDNEQFF. CDR3 sequence (DNA): TGTGCCAGCTCACCACCAAGCGACAATGAGCAGTTCTTC. The gene calls are TRBV18 and TRBJ2-1; no clear D gene. This CDR3 spans 13 amino acids. The germline V and J ends were trimmed by 0 bases and 5 bases, with 5 bases remaining between them. Germline CDR1 KGHSH, CDR2 LQKENI.

The chain recombines TRBV18 with TRBJ1-1; TRBD1 matches 7 bases. This CDR3 contains 14 residues. Trimming cost V 6 bases and J 1 base; bases outside gene matches: 5. Germline V lookup: CDR1 KGHSH, CDR2 LQKENI. For the CDR3, the DNA is TGTGCCAGCTCGCCGGGACAGCAGAACACTGAAGCTTTCTTT. It translates to CASSPGQQNTEAFF.

In its sample, this clone was seen a few times. V and J are TRBV28 and TRBJ1-1, with a possible D match to TRBD1 (5 bases). Germline assignment: CDR1 MDHEN and CDR2 SYDVKM. The length of the CDR3 is 14 residues. Trimming took off 7 bases at V and 1 base at J, with 13 bases between the two ends. The CDR3 bases are TGTGCCAGCACCGCGACAGACCAGAACACTGAAGCTTTCTTT. This codes for CASTATDQNTEAFF. Full variable domain (rest looked up from reference TRBV28 and TRBJ1-1): DVKVTQSSRYLVKRTGEKVFLECVQDMDHENMFWYRQDPGLGLRLIYFSYDVKMKEKGDIPEGYSVSREKKERFSLILESASTNQTSMYLCASTATDQNTEAFFGQGTRLTVV.

The chain couples TRBV5-1 to TRBJ2-1; D is perhaps TRBD2 (7 bases). There are 14 residues in the CDR3. Germline CDR1 reads SGHRS; CDR2 reads YFSETQ. V was shortened by 0 bases and J by 12 bases, with 16 bases between the two germline ends. CDR3 protein: CASSLGGGAMGQFF. CDR3 coding DNA: TGCGCCAGCAGCTTGGGAGGGGGGGCGATGGGGCAGTTCTTC.

Here the CDR3 DNA reads TGTGCCAGCTCCCAATACGGGGCTAATGAAAAACTGTTTTTT. As protein: CASSQYGANEKLFF. This chain joins TRBV6-4 and TRBJ1-4; D gene ambiguous. Trimming shortened V by 8 bases and J by 3 bases, and 13 bases separated the two germline ends. Looked up from germline, CDR1 is MRHNA and CDR2 is SNTAGT. The CDR3 consists of 14 residues.

The chain combines TRBV5-4 with TRBJ1-4; D remains unclear. Germline V gene data show CDR1 as SGHNT and CDR2 as YYREEE (reference sequence). V gave up 0 bases and J gave up 2 bases, with 8 bases separating them. The CDR3 consists of 15 residues. The CDR3 sequence is CASSLAGLTNEKLFF. In DNA, the CDR3 is TGTGCCAGCAGCTTGGCGGGATTGACTAATGAAAAACTGTTTTTT.

The chain is built from TRBV9 and TRBJ2-3; TRBD2 might be the D (5 bases). V was shortened by 0 bases and J by 4 bases, with 9 bases between the two germline ends. There are 14 residues in the CDR3. Germline CDR1 is SGDLS and CDR2 is YYNGEE. The CDR3 sequence: CASSVGPGADTQYF. In DNA form, the CDR3 reads TGTGCCAGCAGCGTAGGACCCGGGGCAGATACGCAGTATTTT.

The chain carries TRBV10-3 and TRBJ1-6; D gene ambiguous. This CDR3 has 15 residues. Germline CDR1 ENHRY, CDR2 SYGVKD. Trimming left V 4 bases short and J 3 bases short, with 10 bases between. CDR3 DNA sequence: TGTGCCATCAGTGTGAAGGGAGACTATAATTCACCCCTCCACTTT. Translated, it gives CAISVKGDYNSPLHF.

The chain has TRBV11-2 and TRBJ2-7; 7 bases line up with TRBD1. With V trimmed by 0 bases and J by 0 bases, 5 bases remained unmatched. The CDR3 is made up of 16 amino acids. Germline CDR1 reads SGHAT; CDR2 reads FQNNGV. Here the CDR3 reads CASSLDTDRSSYEQYF. The CDR3 bases are TGTGCCAGCAGCTTAGATACGGACAGGAGCTCCTACGAGCAGTACTTC.